The clone carrying this T cell receptor beta chain was counted only a few times. Authors' data handling: Researchers report that nucleated cell counts were estimated from reference gene primer amplification. TCRdb keeps only in-frame clones here, not all; method: immunoSEQ multiplex PCR. V and J calls and clone size are copied from that table; D and trimming were computed from the DNA. Of about 94,000 clones detected, more than 70% appear once; the ten largest clones hold 10% to 15%. This specimen belongs to a study of blood T cell repertoires in COVID-19. The overall study: Samples of COVID-19 (acute and convalescent) were obtained from the United States, Italy and Spain. T cells, B-cell-depleted T cells, or PBMCs provided the cDNA or gDNA that served as material.

Germline loops: CDR1 SGHAT, CDR2 FQNNGV. The CDR3 loop spans 14 amino acids. J lost 10 bases, V lost 3 bases, and 6 bases had no gene match. This TCR was sampled from a woman aged 60-75 years in a cohort sampled during active or convalescent COVID-19. J is TRBJ1-6 and V is TRBV11-2; TRBD1 matches 7 bases. Specimen: peripheral blood. The CDR3 region has the DNA TGTGCCAGCAGCTTTAGGCAGGGGGGCTCACCCCTCCACTTT. It specifies CASSFRQGGSPLHF.